This T cell receptor beta chain was identified during a study of OX40 agonist ivuxolimab in advanced cancers. Across the whole study: Among those enrolled, mean age was roughly 55 years (range roughly 20 to 79) and 82.7% were male. One hepatocellular carcinoma and a couple of cutaneous melanoma patients partially responded. General study points: Circulating CD4+ and CD8+ T cells showed clonal expansion by week 6 at 0.1 to 3.0 mg/kg.

As concerns this clone: Its specificity is unknown.

TCRdb's copy holds only in-frame clones and misses some; the assay was immunoSEQ multiplex PCR. The sample records about 48,000 clones, about three quarters being singletons. The sequencing used CD4+ or CD8+ T cells sorted from blood, collected in a trial of the OX40 agonist ivuxolimab. This TCR was sampled from an adult with an advanced solid tumor such as melanoma, head and neck, liver or kidney cancer.

Here the CDR3 reads CAIKTAGTSYNEQFF. The CDR3 DNA reads as TGTGCCATCAAAACGGCGGGCACTTCCTACAATGAGCAGTTCTTC. This chain connects TRBV10-3 to TRBJ2-1; a weak D match, TRBD2 (5 bases). CDR1 ENHRY and CDR2 SYGVKD come from the germline V gene. The V end lost 7 bases, the J end lost 1 base, and 14 bases lay between the germline ends. This CDR3 is 15 amino acids long.